The clone carrying this T cell receptor beta chain showed up just a few times. As yet, its antigen is unknown. This sample was included in a study of beta chain features in type 1 diabetes. Study as a whole: Sorted cells examined across all samples numbered more than 100 million.

What was sequenced were expressed TCRB transcripts, since all of the isolated RNA had been reverse transcribed. Here immunoSEQ multiplex PCR was the method, and the copy in TCRdb shows in-frame clones only, minus some. The repertoire has 120,000 or so clones, 15% to 20% of them found once; the top ten carry 2% to 3%. The CDR3 has 15 amino acids. The V gene lost 2 bases and the J gene lost 4 bases, with 13 bases spanning the gap. Per germline, CDR1 SNHLY and CDR2 FYNNEI. Findings and limits, study-wide: Significant though moderate, a shortening of TCRB CDR3s appeared in all four CD4+ subsets of Type 1 diabetes patients.

This receptor was obtained from a man in his late teens or twenties with type 1 diabetes. The specimen sequenced was central memory CD4+ T cells from blood. This sequence joins TRBV2 and TRBJ2-3, with a tentative D call TRBD1 (6 bases). CDR3 residues: CASSEPGVRSDTQYF. The CDR3 bases are TGTGCCAGCAGTGAACCAGGGGTTAGATCAGATACGCAGTATTTT.